The 28 T cell receptor beta chains below come from one sample, sequenced in a study of technical replicates of blood from several donors. Repertoires were generated with immunoSEQ multiplex PCR, while TCRdb's copy carries only in-frame clones and drops some. The table records around 80,000 clones, 95% to 98% of them present only once. The sample was T cells isolated from PBMCs. These receptors came from a human donor in good health.

The V gene is TRBV7-9, the J gene TRBJ1-4, with D hard to call. V was pared by 2 bases and J by 8 bases, with 6 bases between. The CDR3 consists of 12 residues. In germline, CDR1 is SEHNR, CDR2 FQNEAQ (reference sequence). The CDR3 nucleotides read TGTGCCAGCAGCTTATATATCGAAAAACTGTTTTTT. Residues: CASSLYIEKLFF.

This chain links TRBV7-2 with TRBJ2-7; 8 nucleotides align to TRBD1. The germline CDR1 and CDR2 sequences are SGHTA and FQGNSA. The CDR3 has 16 amino acids. V lost 0 bases and J lost 4; bases outside the gene matches: 8. The CDR3 protein is CASSLALFGQGYEQYF. CDR3 DNA sequence: TGTGCCAGCAGCTTAGCGCTCTTCGGACAGGGTTACGAGCAGTACTTC.

The chain recombines TRBV5-4 with TRBJ2-2; D not resolved. The V and J ends lost 5 bases and 5 bases respectively, with 10 bases between them. The CDR3 sequence is 13 residues long. Germline V gene data show CDR1 as SGHNT and CDR2 as YYREEE (reference sequence). The CDR3 bases are TGTGCCAGCAGTAACGGTGGTACCGGGGAGCTGTTTTTT. Amino acids: CASSNGGTGELFF.

The CDR3 DNA sequence: TGCGCCAGCAGCCAATCTTCCCTCGGGATCAATCAGCCCCAGCATTTT. It codes for CASSQSSLGINQPQHF. V and J are TRBV4-1 and TRBJ1-5; the D is unclear. V lost 2 bases, J lost 3 bases, and 14 bases lay in between. The germline gives CDR1 MGHRA, CDR2 YSYEKL. There are 16 residues in the CDR3.

This chain joins TRBV7-9 and TRBJ2-5, with TRBD1 matching 7 bases. Germline CDR1 SEHNR, CDR2 FQNEAQ (reference sequence). This CDR3 has 16 residues. V was clipped by 5 bases and J by 5 bases; unmatched bases: 14. DNA for the CDR3: TGTGCCAGCAGCCAGATCCTTCAGGGGGTTGGGGAGACCCAGTACTTC. This gives the protein CASSQILQGVGETQYF. Full variable domain (rest looked up from reference TRBV7-9 and TRBJ2-5): DTGVSQNPRHKITKRGQNVTFRCDPISEHNRLYWYRQTLGQGPEFLTYFQNEAQLEKSRLLSDRFSAERPKGSFSTLEIQRTEQGDSAMYLCASSQILQGVGETQYFGPGTRLLVL.

Only a few counts were recorded for this clone. V and J are TRBV2 and TRBJ2-6, with a tentative D call TRBD1 (5 bases). The CDR3 covers 16 residues. In germline, CDR1 is SNHLY, CDR2 FYNNEI. Trimming removed 4 bases from V and 0 bases from J, with 10 bases in between. CDR3 sequence reads: CASSAGPISGANVLTF. The CDR3 DNA follows: TGTGCCAGCAGTGCAGGGCCGATCTCTGGGGCCAACGTCCTGACTTTC.

The rearrangement uses TRBV5-4 and TRBJ2-7; the match to TRBD2 covers 7 bases. The CDR3 runs 17 residues. Germline V gene sequence: CDR1 SGHNT, CDR2 YYREEE (reference sequence). V shed 3 bases and J 1 base; nucleotides not matched to a gene: 13. The CDR3, as DNA: TGTGCCAGCAGCTCTGTTATAGGAGCGGGGATTTCCTACGAGCAGTACTTC. Translating it yields CASSSVIGAGISYEQYF.

The count of this clone is one. The chain employs TRBV2 and TRBJ1-6; D not certain. V lost 6 bases, J lost 7 bases, and 13 bases lay in between. This CDR3 spans 14 amino acids. Germline CDR1 SNHLY, CDR2 FYNNEI. CDR3 loop: CASRAGETNSPLHF. CDR3 nucleotides: TGTGCCAGCAGGGCAGGCGAGACAAATTCACCCCTCCACTTT.

The V gene is TRBV28, the J gene TRBJ2-1, with 10 positions matching TRBD2. The V gene's germline CDR1 is MDHEN and CDR2 SYDVKM. The CDR3 extends over 16 amino acids. With V trimmed by 5 bases and J by 7 bases, 11 bases remained unmatched. This chain's CDR3 is CASSPILAGDLNEQFF. In nucleotides, the CDR3 is TGTGCCAGCAGTCCCATTCTAGCGGGAGATCTGAATGAGCAGTTCTTC.

This sequence joins TRBV19 and TRBJ1-4, with 7 bases fitting TRBD1. This CDR3 region has 18 residues. Germline trimming cut 7 bases from V and 3 bases from J; bases unmatched to any gene: 17. CDR1 and CDR2 (germline): LNHDA, SQIVND (reference sequence). The CDR3 is CASTPTLPGQVANEKLFF. The CDR3 DNA follows: TGTGCCAGTACCCCAACCCTCCCCGGACAGGTAGCTAATGAAAAACTGTTTTTT.

The J gene is TRBJ2-7, the V gene TRBV2, with a tentative D call TRBD1 (6 bases). Germline V gene data show CDR1 as SNHLY and CDR2 as FYNNEI. V was shortened by 6 bases and J by 3 bases, with 18 bases between the two germline ends. The CDR3 runs to 15 residues. In DNA form, the CDR3 reads TGTGCCAGCAGCGTACGGACAGTCAAGCGCTACGAGCAGTACTTC. Its protein is CASSVRTVKRYEQYF.

V gene TRBV2 combines with J gene TRBJ1-1, with TRBD1 matching 7 bases. The CDR3 is 15 amino acids. Germline CDR1 and CDR2: SNHLY and FYNNEI. The V and J ends lost 4 bases and 6 bases, in that order; junction bases with no gene match: 11. The CDR3 protein is CASSVMRGQGAEAFF. CDR3 sequence (DNA): TGTGCCAGCAGTGTCATGAGGGGGCAAGGCGCTGAAGCTTTCTTT.

The chain joins TRBV19 to TRBJ2-5, with TRBD1 matching 7 bases. This CDR3 comprises 15 residues. The V and J ends lost 5 bases and 1 base, in that order; junction bases with no gene match: 7. Germline V gene lookup returns CDR1 LNHDA and CDR2 SQIVND (reference sequence). CDR3 in amino acids: CASSSPRDSQETQYF. The CDR3 region has the DNA TGTGCCAGTAGTTCCCCCCGGGACAGCCAAGAGACCCAGTACTTC.

The chain has TRBV10-3 and TRBJ2-7; tentatively, D is TRBD2 (6 bases). V was clipped by 0 bases and J by 11 bases, with 11 bases between them. Germline CDR1 is ENHRY and CDR2 is SYGVKD. The CDR3 is 12 amino acids. CDR3 sequence: CAISESVGEEYF. CDR3 nucleotide sequence: TGTGCCATCAGTGAGTCGGTTGGGGAGGAGTACTTC.

The J gene is TRBJ2-1, the V gene TRBV5-1; D may be TRBD2 (6 bases). This CDR3 region has 17 residues. Germline V gene data show CDR1 as SGHRS and CDR2 as YFSETQ. V was clipped by 2 bases and J by 4 bases, with 19 bases between them. The CDR3 region has the DNA TGCGCCAGCAGCTTAGTACCGGGACTCCGGGATTACAATGAGCAGTTCTTC. Translation gives CASSLVPGLRDYNEQFF.

The V and J genes are TRBV2 and TRBJ2-3, with D possibly matching TRBD1 (5 bases). The CDR3 is made up of 14 amino acids. The germline gives CDR1 SNHLY, CDR2 FYNNEI. The V and J ends lost 7 bases and 2 bases respectively, with 13 bases between them. CDR3 in amino acids: CASTARVYTDTQYF. Written as DNA, the CDR3 is TGTGCCAGCACTGCCAGGGTGTACACAGATACGCAGTATTTT. The full variable domain, completed using reference TRBV2 and TRBJ2-3, is EPEVTQTPSHQVTQMGQEVILRCVPISNHLYFYWYRQILGQKVEFLVSFYNNEISEKSEIFDDQFSVERPDGSNFTLKIRSTKLEDSAMYFCASTARVYTDTQYFGPGTRLTVL.

This chain uses TRBV7-9 with TRBJ2-1; unclear D gene. CDR1 and CDR2 from the germline V gene are SEHNR and FQNEAQ (reference sequence). The CDR3 is made up of 12 amino acids. Trimming took 0 bases from V and 10 from J, leaving 7 bases between them. CDR3 in amino acids: CASSLAGGEQFF. The CDR3 DNA sequence: TGTGCCAGCAGCTTAGCTGGTGGCGAGCAGTTCTTC.

This clone was seen just once. This chain joins TRBV29-1 and TRBJ2-1; D is uncertain. Trimming left V 7 bases short and J 0 bases short, with 4 bases between. The germline gives CDR1 SQVTM, CDR2 ANQGSEA. The CDR3 has 11 residues. The CDR3 reads CSESSYNEQFF. In DNA form, the CDR3 reads TGCAGCGAGAGCTCCTACAATGAGCAGTTCTTC.

The chain joins TRBV7-8 to TRBJ2-7; 9 bases are a match to TRBD2. This CDR3 is built from 12 residues. Germline V gives CDR1 SGHVS, CDR2 FQNEAQ. The CDR3: CASAGGYYEQYF. For the CDR3, the DNA is TGTGCTTCCGCGGGGGGGTATTACGAGCAGTACTTC.

The rearrangement links TRBV5-4 to TRBJ1-1, with D perhaps TRBD1 (6 bases). Trimming pared 4 bases from V and 6 bases from J, leaving 16 bases between. CDR1 and CDR2 (germline): SGHNT, YYREEE (reference sequence). There are 14 residues in the CDR3. CDR3 amino acids: CASSPIQGSAEAFF. Written as DNA, the CDR3 is TGTGCCAGCAGCCCAATACAGGGCTCAGCTGAAGCTTTCTTT.

The chain joins TRBV10-3 to TRBJ2-7, with TRBD1 matching over 7 bases. The trim removed 3 bases at V and 4 bases at J, leaving 3 bases unmatched. The germline V gene encodes CDR1 ENHRY and CDR2 SYGVKD. The CDR3 extends over 13 amino acids. CDR3 coding DNA: TGTGCCATCAGTGATCCGACAGGGTACGAGCAGTACTTC. Encoded protein: CAISDPTGYEQYF.

This rearrangement joins TRBV5-5 to TRBJ2-7; a weak D match, TRBD1 (6 bases). This CDR3 contains 13 residues. Trimming stripped 3 bases from V and 3 bases from J, with 10 bases between. The germline CDR1 and CDR2 sequences are SGHKS and YYEKEE (reference sequence). CDR3 nucleotide sequence: TGTGCCAGCAGCTGGGACAACCTCTACGAGCAGTACTTC. The encoded protein is CASSWDNLYEQYF.

In the case of this clone: The junction shows a germline mismatch at one end, possibly a read error. The chain couples TRBV2 to TRBJ1-2; 8 bases are a match to TRBD1. Germline lookup yields CDR1 SNHLY and CDR2 FYNNEI. This CDR3 has 15 residues. CDR3 nucleotide sequence: TGTGCCAGCAGTTTCCCGGGACAGGTGGTAGTTAATAATGCCTTC. The encoded protein is CASSFPGQVVVNNAF.

This chain connects TRBV6-1 to TRBJ1-4, with 9 nucleotides matching TRBD1. This CDR3 is built from 15 residues. The germline CDR1 and CDR2 sequences are MNHNS and SASEGT. The trim removed 1 base at V and 8 bases at J, leaving 5 bases unmatched. The DNA for the CDR3 is TGTGCCAGCAGTGAAGATGGGACAGGGTACGAAAAACTGTTTTTT. Translated, it gives CASSEDGTGYEKLFF.

The V call is TRBV28, the J call TRBJ2-1; maybe TRBD2 (6 bases). This CDR3 region has 14 residues. Germline V gene lookup returns CDR1 MDHEN and CDR2 SYDVKM. Trimming shortened V by 5 bases and J by 2 bases, and 10 bases separated the two germline ends. CDR3 DNA sequence: TGTGCCAGCAGTAACCAGCGGGCCTACAATGAGCAGTTCTTC. It translates to CASSNQRAYNEQFF.

V usage is TRBV27 and J usage is TRBJ2-7; 7 positions agree with TRBD2. V lost 0 bases to trimming and J lost 3 bases; unmatched junction nucleotides: 5. CDR1 is MNHEY and CDR2 is SMNVEV in the germline V gene (reference sequence). This CDR3 comprises 15 residues. The CDR3 DNA is TGTGCCAGCAGTTTATCTGGGGAGGGTCACTACGAGCAGTACTTC. Amino acids: CASSLSGEGHYEQYF.

The chain couples TRBV11-3 to TRBJ2-7; a weak D match, TRBD2 (5 bases). This CDR3 has 14 amino acids. The germline CDR1 and CDR2 sequences are SGHNT and YENEEA. Trimming left V 5 bases short and J 2 bases short, with 13 bases between. The chain's CDR3 is CASSIRTGTYEQYF. The CDR3 DNA reads TGTGCCAGCAGCATAAGGACGGGAACCTACGAGCAGTACTTC.

This clone has just one count. This chain links TRBV11-1 with TRBJ1-1, with 8 bases lining up with TRBD1. There are 15 residues in the CDR3. V was clipped by 5 bases and J by 1 base; unmatched bases: 6. Germline V gives CDR1 SGHAT, CDR2 FQDESV (reference sequence). The CDR3 sequence: CASSLQTGENTEAFF. DNA of the CDR3: TGTGCCAGCAGCCTACAGACAGGGGAGAACACTGAAGCTTTCTTT. Looking up the rest from reference TRBV11-1 and TRBJ1-1 gives the full variable domain: EAEVAQSPRYKITEKSQAVAFWCDPISGHATLYWYRQILGQGPELLVQFQDESVVDDSQLPKDRFSAERLKGVDSTLKIQPAELGDSAMYLCASSLQTGENTEAFFGQGTRLTVV.